This T cell receptor (beta chain) was profiled in a study of human T cells and chemical hapten exposure. Overall study findings and caveats: TCRs at a frequency above 1 in 1000 stayed unchanged with DPC sensitization.

The library attached unique molecular identifiers to individual cDNA molecules. TCRdb re-called the 5' RACE reads with MiXCR, one entry per CDR3 protein. The sample carries about 81,000 distinct CDR3 sequences, roughly 7.7% recorded once. It was from unfractionated whole blood that total RNA was extracted. This clonotype showed up many times. The antigen remains unidentified. In germline, CDR1 is SGHTA, CDR2 FQGTGA. Trimming pared 3 bases from V and 5 bases from J, leaving 15 bases between. CDR3 size: 15 residues. The rearrangement links TRBV7-3 to TRBJ2-3, with D possibly being TRBD2 (5 bases). The sequence was obtained from a male donor in good health. As DNA, the CDR3 is TGTGCCAGCAGCTTGGCCGCGGTTCGGGGAGATACGCAGTATTTT. Translated, it gives CASSLAAVRGDTQYF. Based on the CDR3 plus reference TRBV7-3 and TRBJ2-3, the full variable domain is GAGVSQTPSNKVTEKGKYVELRCDPISGHTALYWYRQSLGQGPEFLIYFQGTGAADDSGLPNDRFFAVRPEGSVSTLKIQRTERGDSAVYLCASSLAAVRGDTQYFGPGTRLTVL.